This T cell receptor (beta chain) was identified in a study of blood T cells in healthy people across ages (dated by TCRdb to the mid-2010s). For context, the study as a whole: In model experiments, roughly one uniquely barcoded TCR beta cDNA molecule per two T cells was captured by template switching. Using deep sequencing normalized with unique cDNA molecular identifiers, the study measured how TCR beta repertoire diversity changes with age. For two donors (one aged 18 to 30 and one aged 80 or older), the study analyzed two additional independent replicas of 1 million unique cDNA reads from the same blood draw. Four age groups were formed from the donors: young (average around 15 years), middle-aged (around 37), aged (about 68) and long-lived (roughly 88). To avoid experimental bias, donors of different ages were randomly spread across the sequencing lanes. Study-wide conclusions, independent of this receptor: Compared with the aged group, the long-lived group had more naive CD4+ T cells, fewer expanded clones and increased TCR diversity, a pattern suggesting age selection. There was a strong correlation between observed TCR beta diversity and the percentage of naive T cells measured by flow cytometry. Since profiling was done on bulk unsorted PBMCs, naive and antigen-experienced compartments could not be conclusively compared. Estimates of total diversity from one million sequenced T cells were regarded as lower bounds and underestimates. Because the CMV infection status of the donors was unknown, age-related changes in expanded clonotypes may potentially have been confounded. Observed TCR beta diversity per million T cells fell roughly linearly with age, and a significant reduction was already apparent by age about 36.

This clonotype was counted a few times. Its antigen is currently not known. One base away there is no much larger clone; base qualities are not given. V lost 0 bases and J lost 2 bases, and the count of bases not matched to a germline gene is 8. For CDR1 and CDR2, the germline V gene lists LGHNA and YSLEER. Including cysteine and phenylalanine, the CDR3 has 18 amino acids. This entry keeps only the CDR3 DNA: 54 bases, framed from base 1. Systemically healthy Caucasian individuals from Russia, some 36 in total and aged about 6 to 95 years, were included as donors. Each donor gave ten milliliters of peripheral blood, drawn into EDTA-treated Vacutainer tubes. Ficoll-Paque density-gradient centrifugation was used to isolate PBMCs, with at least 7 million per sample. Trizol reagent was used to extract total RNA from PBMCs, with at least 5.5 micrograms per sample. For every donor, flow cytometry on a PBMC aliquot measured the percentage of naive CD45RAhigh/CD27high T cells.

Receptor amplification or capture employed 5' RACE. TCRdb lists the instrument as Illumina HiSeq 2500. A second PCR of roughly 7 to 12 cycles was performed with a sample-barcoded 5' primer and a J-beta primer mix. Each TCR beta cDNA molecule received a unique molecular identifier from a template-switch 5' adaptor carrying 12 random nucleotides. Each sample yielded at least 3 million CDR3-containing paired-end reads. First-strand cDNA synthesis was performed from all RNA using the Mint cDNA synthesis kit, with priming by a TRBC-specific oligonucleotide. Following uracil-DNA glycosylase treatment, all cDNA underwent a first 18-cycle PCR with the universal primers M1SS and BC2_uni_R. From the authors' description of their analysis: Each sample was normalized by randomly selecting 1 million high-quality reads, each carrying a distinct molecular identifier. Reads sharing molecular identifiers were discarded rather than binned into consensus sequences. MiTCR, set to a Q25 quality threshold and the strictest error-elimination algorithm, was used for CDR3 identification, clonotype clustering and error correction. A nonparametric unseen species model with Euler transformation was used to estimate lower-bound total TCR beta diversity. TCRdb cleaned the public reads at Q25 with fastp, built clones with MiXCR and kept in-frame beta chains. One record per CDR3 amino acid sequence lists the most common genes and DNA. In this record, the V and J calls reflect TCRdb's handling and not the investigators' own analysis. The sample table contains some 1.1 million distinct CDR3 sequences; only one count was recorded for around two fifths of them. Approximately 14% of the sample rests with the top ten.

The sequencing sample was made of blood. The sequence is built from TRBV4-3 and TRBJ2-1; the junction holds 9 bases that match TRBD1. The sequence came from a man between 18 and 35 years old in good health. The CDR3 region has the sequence CASSQDLRTGAAYNEQFF. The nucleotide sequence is TGCGCCAGCAGCCAAGATCTGAGGACAGGGGCGGCCTACAATGAGCAGTTCTTC.